The entry that follows covers one T cell receptor beta chain sequence. The antigen it binds to is not known. The input lacks base qualities; no much larger clone sits a single base away. Reading from cysteine to phenylalanine, the CDR3 counts 12 amino acids. The DNA shown is the 36-base CDR3, in frame from base 1. Based on the germline V gene (reference sequence), the CDR1 and CDR2 sequences are MNHNY and SVGAGI. The junction shows trimming of 0 bases on V and 6 bases on J, plus 6 bases between the germline ends. This specimen belongs to a study of PD-L1 blockade in urothelial cancer (dated by TCRdb to about 2017). General notes on the study: All patients started therapy in about 2014 and received atezolizumab 1,200 mg intravenously every 3 weeks. About 85% of the 29 patients were identified as males with urothelial cancer of bladder origin, and a prior smoking history was reported by 18 of 29 patients. Patients had an ECOG performance status of 0 or 1 and had received between 0 and 3 prior chemotherapy regimens. Blood samples were analyzed at 3 weeks after treatment start (second dose) and at 6 weeks after treatment start. A median of approximately 140,000 T cells and some 82,000 unique TCRs was obtained from blood samples, and a median clonality of 0.080 was observed. The study, an exploratory multi-omic analysis, examined somatic, immune and clinical correlates of response to PD-L1 blockade with atezolizumab in urothelial cancer. Pretreatment tumor samples, along with matched peripheral blood serially collected before and after atezolizumab treatment, were subjected to TCR sequencing. Durable clinical benefit meant progression-free survival longer than 6 months, and TCR features were also tested against progression-free and overall survival. In the same patients, whole exome sequencing and RNA sequencing of pretreatment tumors were performed in addition to TCR sequencing. Durable clinical benefit was achieved by nine patients but not by the remaining 20. Some 29 patients had pretreatment blood TCR-seq, around 25 had at least one posttreatment blood collection, and around 25 had tumor TCR-seq.

The cohort comprised 29 patients with locally advanced or metastatic urothelial carcinoma treated at Memorial Sloan Kettering on a trial protocol. Peripheral blood mononuclear cells were collected pretreatment and during treatment, at between 1 and 8 total time points per patient. The Qiagen DNeasy Blood extraction kit was used to purify genomic DNA from total PBMCs and tumor samples. Collected pretreatment and during treatment, PBMCs were isolated and stored as previously described. Broader findings and caveats from the paper: Because the sample size was small (n ≈ 29) and many of the analyses were exploratory, the results are meant to be hypothesis-generating. A pretreatment peripheral blood TCR clonality below the median was linked to improved progression-free and overall survival. Patients with durable benefit showed greater expansion of tumor-associated TCR clones in peripheral blood 3 weeks after starting treatment (n = 22, p = 0.022).

Synthetic TCR analog templates were spiked into each PCR to estimate absolute template abundance from read counts. The immunoSEQ assay was used to amplify TCRbeta CDR3 regions from genomic DNA with bias-controlled V and J gene primers. Sequencing of rearranged TCRbeta segments was done at approximately 20X coverage. The study's processing was this. Clustering was used to correct sequencing errors, and CDR3s were annotated against IMGT to assign V, D and J genes. Downstream analyses used only productive TCRbeta rearrangements and left out out-of-frame or stop-codon sequences. Clonality was computed as one minus Shannon entropy normalized by the log of the number of unique productive sequences. Clones differing between time points or between blood and tumor were identified using Fisher's exact test with Benjamini-Hochberg correction, with an adjusted p below 0.01 applied as the threshold. The immuneACCESS repertoire file appears here via TCRdb, limited to in-frame rearrangements. These files lack a portion of the clones; in checked studies, under half of the deficit traces to unresolved V genes, and the cause of the others is not known. V and J calls and clone size come straight from that table; D and trimming were deduced from the DNA. The sample table records around 25,000 clones; 87% of these occur just once. Roughly 3% of the sample comes from the top ten.

The V and J genes are TRBV6-6 and TRBJ2-7; the D gene assignment is ambiguous. This receptor was obtained from a man in his fifties or sixties with urothelial cancer. Source: PBMCs, taken around atezolizumab (anti-PD-L1) treatment. The CDR3 amino acid sequence is: CASSYSTGEQYF. The DNA is as follows: TGTGCCAGCAGTTACTCGACTGGCGAGCAGTACTTC.